The entry that follows covers one T cell receptor beta chain sequence. Antigen specificity is unknown. TCRdb called the 5' RACE reads again in MiXCR, with one record for every CDR3 protein. The sample records about 1.7 million distinct CDR3 sequences, about 32% being singletons. This entry belongs to a study of identical twins. The CDR3 is 14 amino acids. V dropped 2 bases and J dropped 4 bases, with 11 bases sitting between them. General study points: Weaker excess sharing between twins was seen in beta out-of-frame sequences. Alpha sequences that were out-of-frame and twin-shared showed an excess of low generation probability. Without tracking the same donors, conclusions rested on cross-sectional statistical analysis. Out-of-frame TCR alpha sharing in monozygotic twins exceeded recombination model predictions.

Sequenced material: cord blood. This rearrangement joins TRBV12-3 or TRBV12-4 to TRBJ1-1; TRBD1 is a possible D gene (5 bases). The source is a newborn girl in good health. The CDR3 here is CASSLTPGGTEAFF. As DNA, the CDR3 is TGTGCCAGCAGTTTAACACCGGGGGGCACTGAAGCTTTCTTT.